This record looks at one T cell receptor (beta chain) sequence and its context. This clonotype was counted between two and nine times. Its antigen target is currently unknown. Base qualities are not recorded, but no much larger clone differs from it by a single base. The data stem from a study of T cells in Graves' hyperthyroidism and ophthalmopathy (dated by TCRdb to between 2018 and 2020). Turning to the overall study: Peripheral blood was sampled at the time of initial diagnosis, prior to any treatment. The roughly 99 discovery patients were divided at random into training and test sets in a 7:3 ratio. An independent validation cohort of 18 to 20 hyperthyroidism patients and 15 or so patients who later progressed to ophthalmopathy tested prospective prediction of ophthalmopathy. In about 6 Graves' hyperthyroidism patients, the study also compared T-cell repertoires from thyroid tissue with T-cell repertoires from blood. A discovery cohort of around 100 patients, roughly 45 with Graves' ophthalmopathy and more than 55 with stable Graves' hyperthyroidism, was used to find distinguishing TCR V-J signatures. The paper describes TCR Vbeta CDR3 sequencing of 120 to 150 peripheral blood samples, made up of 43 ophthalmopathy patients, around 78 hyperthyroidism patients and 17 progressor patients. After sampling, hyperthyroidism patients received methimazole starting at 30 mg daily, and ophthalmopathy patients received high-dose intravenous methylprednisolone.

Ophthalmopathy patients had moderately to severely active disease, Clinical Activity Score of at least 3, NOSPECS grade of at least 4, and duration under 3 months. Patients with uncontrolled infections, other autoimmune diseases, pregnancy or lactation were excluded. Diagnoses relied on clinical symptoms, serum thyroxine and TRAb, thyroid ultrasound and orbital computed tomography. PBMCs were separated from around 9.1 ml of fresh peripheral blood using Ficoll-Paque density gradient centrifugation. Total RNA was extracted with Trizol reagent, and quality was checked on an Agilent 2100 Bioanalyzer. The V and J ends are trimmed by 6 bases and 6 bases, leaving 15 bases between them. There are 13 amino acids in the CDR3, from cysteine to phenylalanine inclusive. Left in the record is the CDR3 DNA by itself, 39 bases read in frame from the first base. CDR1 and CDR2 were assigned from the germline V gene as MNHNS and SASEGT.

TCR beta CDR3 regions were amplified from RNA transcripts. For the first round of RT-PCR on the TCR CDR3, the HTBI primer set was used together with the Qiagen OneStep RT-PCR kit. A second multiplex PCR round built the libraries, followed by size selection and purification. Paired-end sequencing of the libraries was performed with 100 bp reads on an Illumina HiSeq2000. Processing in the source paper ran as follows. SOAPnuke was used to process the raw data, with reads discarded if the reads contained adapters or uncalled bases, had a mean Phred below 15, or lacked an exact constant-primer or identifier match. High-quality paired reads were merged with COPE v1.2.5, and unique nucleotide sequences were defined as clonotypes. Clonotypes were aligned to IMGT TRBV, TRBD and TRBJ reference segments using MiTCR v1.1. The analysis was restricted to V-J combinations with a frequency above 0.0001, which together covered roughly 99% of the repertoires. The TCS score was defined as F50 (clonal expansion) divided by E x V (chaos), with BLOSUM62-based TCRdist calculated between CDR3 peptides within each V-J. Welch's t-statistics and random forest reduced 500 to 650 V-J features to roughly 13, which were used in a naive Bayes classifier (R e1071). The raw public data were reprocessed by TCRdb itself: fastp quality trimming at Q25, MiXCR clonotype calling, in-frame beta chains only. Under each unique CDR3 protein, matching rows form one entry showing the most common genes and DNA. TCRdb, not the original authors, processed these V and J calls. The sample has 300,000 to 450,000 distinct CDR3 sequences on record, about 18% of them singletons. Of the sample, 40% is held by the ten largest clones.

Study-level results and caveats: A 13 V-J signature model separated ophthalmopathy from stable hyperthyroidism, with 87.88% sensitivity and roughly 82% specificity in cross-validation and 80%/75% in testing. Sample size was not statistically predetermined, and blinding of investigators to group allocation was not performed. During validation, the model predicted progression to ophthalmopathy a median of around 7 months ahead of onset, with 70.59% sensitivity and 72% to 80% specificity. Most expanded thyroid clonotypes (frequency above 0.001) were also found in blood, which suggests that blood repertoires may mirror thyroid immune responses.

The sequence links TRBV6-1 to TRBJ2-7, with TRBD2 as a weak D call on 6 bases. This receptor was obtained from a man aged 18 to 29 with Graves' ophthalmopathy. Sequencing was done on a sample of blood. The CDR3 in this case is CASRGGAPGEQYF. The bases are TGTGCCAGCAGAGGAGGGGCCCCGGGCGAGCAGTACTTC.